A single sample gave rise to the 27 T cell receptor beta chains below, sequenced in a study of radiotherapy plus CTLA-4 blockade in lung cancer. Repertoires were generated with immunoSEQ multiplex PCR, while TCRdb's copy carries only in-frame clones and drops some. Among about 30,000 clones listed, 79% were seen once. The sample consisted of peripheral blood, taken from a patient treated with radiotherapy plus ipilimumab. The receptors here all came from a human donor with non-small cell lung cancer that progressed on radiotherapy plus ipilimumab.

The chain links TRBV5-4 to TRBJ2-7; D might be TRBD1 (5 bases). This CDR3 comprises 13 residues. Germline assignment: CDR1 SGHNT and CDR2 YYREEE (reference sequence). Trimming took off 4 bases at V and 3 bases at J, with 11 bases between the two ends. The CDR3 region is CASSPDTHYEQYF. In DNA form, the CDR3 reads TGTGCCAGCAGCCCGGACACCCACTACGAGCAGTACTTC.

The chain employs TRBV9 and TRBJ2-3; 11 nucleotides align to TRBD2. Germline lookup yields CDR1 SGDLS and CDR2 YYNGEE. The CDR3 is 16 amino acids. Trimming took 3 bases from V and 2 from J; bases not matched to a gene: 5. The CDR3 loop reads CASSGGTSGSTDTQYF. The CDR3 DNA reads TGTGCCAGCAGCGGGGGGACTAGCGGTTCCACAGATACGCAGTATTTT.

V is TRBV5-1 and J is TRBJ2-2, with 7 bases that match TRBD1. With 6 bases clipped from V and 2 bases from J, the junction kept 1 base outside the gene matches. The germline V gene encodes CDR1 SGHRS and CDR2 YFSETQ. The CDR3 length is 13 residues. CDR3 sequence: CASNRGNTGELFF. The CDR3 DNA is TGCGCCAGCAACAGGGGAAACACCGGGGAGCTGTTTTTT.

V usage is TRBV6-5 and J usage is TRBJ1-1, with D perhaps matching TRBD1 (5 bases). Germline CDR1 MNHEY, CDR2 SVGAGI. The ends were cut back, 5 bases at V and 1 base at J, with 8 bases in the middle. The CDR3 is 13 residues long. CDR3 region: CASSLTGNTEAFF. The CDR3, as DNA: TGTGCCAGCAGTCTAACAGGGAACACTGAAGCTTTCTTT.

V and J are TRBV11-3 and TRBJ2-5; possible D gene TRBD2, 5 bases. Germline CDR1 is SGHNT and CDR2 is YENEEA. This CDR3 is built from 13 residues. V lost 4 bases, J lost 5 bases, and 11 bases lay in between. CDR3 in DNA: TGTGCCAGCAGCTCGGAGGCCGGGGAGACCCAGTACTTC. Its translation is CASSSEAGETQYF.

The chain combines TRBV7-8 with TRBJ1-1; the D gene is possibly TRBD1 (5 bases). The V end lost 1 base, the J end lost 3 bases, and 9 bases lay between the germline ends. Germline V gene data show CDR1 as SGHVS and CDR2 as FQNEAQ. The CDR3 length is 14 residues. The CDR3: CASSLVGGHTEAFF. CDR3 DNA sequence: TGTGCCAGCAGCTTAGTCGGGGGTCACACTGAAGCTTTCTTT.

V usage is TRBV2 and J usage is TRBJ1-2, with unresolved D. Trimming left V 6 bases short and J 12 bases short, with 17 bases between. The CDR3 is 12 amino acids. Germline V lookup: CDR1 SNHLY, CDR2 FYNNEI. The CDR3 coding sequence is TGTGCCAGCAGCCCTCCGGAAGGTTTAGACACCTTC. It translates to CASSPPEGLDTF.

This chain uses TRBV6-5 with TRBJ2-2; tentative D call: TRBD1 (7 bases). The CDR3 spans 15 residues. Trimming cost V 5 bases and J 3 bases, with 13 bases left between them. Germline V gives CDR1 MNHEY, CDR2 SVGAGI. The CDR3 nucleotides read TGTGCCAGCAGTCCAGACAGGGACTACACCGGGGAGCTGTTTTTT. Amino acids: CASSPDRDYTGELFF.

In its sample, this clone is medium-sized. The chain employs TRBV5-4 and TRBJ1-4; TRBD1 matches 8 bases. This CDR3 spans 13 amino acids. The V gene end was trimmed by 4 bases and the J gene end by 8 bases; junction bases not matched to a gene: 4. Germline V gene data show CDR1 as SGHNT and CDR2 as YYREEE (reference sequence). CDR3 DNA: TGTGCCAGCAGCAACAGGGGGGAAGAAAAACTGTTTTTT. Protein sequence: CASSNRGEEKLFF.

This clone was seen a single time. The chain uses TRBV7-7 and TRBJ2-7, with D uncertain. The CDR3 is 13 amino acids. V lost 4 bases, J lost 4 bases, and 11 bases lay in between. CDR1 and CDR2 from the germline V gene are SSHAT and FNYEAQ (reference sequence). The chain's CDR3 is CASSSRKGYEQYF. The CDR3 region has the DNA TGTGCCAGCAGCTCCAGGAAGGGTTACGAGCAGTACTTC.

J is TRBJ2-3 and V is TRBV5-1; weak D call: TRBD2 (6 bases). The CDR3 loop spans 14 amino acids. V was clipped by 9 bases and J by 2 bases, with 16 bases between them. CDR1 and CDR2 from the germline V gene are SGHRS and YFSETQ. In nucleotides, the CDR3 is TGCGCCACCCGTTTAGGAGGGTCCACAGATACGCAGTATTTT. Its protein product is CATRLGGSTDTQYF.

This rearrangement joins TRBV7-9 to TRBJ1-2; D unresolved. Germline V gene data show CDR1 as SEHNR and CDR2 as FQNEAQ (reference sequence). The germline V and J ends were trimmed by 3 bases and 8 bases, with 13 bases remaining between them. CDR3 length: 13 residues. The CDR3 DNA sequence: TGTGCCAGCAGCTTGGGAGTCCTTTTAGGCTACACCTTC. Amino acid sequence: CASSLGVLLGYTF.

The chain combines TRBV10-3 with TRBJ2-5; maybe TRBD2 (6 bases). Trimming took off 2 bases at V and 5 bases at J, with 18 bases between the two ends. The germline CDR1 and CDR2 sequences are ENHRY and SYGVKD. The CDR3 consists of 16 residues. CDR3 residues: CAISEPGLPGVETQYF. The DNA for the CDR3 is TGTGCCATCAGTGAGCCGGGACTTCCCGGGGTTGAGACCCAGTACTTC.

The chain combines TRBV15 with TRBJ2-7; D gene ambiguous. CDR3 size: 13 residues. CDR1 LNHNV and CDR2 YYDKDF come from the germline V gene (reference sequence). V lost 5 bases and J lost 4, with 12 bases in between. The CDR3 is CATSSEVGYEQYF. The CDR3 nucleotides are TGTGCCACCAGCTCCGAGGTAGGGTACGAGCAGTACTTC.

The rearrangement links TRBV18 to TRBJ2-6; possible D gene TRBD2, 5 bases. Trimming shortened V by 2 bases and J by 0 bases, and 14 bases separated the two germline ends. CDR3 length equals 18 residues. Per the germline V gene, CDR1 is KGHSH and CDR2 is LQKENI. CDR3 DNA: TGTGCCAGCTCACCAGGAGGTGGGTTATCCTCTGGGGCCAACGTCCTGACTTTC. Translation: CASSPGGGLSSGANVLTF.

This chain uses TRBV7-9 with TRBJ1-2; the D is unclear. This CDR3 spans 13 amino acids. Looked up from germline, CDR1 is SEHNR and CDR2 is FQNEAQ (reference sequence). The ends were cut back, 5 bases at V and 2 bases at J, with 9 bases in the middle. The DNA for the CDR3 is TGTGCCAGCAGCCCGACCGAAAACTATGGCTACACCTTC. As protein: CASSPTENYGYTF. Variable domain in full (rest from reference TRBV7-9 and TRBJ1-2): DTGVSQNPRHKITKRGQNVTFRCDPISEHNRLYWYRQTLGQGPEFLTYFQNEAQLEKSRLLSDRFSAERPKGSFSTLEIQRTEQGDSAMYLCASSPTENYGYTFGSGTRLTVV.

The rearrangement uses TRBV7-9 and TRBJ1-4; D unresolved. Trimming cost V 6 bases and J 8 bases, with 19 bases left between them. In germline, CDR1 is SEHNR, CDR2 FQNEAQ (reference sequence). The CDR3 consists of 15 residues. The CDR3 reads CASSPPGYREEKLFF. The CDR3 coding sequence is TGTGCCAGCAGTCCCCCGGGATATAGAGAGGAAAAACTGTTTTTT.

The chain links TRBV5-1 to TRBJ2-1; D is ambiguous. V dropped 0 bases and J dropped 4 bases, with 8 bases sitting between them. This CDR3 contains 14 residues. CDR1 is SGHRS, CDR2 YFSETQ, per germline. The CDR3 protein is CASSLDSSYNEQFF. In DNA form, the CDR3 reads TGCGCCAGCAGCTTGGATAGCTCTTACAATGAGCAGTTCTTC.

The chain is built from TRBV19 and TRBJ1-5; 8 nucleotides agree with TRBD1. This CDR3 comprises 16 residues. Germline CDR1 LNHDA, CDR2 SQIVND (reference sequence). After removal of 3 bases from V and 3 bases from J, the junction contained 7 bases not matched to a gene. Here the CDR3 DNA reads TGTGCCAGTAGTATCAGGGGGCGAGGTGCCAATCAGCCCCAGCATTTT. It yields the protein CASSIRGRGANQPQHF. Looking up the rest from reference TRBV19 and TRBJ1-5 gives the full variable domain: DGGITQSPKYLFRKEGQNVTLSCEQNLNHDAMYWYRQDPGQGLRLIYYSQIVNDFQKGDIAEGYSVSREKKESFPLTVTSAQKNPTAFYLCASSIRGRGANQPQHFGDGTRLSIL.

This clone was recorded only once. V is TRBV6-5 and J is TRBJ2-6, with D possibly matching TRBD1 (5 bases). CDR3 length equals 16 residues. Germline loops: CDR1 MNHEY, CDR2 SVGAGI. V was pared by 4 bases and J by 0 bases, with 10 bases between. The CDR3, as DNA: TGTGCCAGCAGTTCGGTGGGGCTCTCTGGGGCCAACGTCCTGACTTTC. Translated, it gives CASSSVGLSGANVLTF.

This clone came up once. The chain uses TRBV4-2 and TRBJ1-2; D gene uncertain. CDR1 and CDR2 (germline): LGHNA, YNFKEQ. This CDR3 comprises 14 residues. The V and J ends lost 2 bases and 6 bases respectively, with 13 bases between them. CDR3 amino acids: CASSQQEGFDGYTF. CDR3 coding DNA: TGTGCCAGCAGCCAACAGGAGGGCTTCGATGGCTACACCTTC.

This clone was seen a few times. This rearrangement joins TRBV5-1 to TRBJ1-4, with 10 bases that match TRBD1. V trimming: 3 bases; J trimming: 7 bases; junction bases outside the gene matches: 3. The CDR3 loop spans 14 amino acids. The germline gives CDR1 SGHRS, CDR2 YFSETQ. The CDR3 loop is CASSSGQGGEKLFF. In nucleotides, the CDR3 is TGCGCCAGCAGCTCCGGACAGGGGGGTGAAAAACTGTTTTTT. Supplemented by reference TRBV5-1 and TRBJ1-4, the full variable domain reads KAGVTQTPRYLIKTRGQQVTLSCSPISGHRSVSWYQQTPGQGLQFLFEYFSETQRNKGNFPGRFSGRQFSNSRSEMNVSTLELGDSALYLCASSSGQGGEKLFFGSGTQLSVL.

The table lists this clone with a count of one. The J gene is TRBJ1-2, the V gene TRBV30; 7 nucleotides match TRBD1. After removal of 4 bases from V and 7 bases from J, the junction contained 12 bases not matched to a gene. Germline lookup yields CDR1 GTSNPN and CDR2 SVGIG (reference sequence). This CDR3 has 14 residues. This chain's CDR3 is CAWNRQGRGSGYTF. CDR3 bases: TGTGCCTGGAATAGACAGGGCCGGGGATCTGGCTACACCTTC.

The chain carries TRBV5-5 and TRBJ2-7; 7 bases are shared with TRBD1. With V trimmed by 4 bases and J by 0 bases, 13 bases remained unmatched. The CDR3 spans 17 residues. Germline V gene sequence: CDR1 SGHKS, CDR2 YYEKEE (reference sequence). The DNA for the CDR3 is TGTGCCAGCAGCGCTAGTCGGACAGGCCCTAGCTCCTACGAGCAGTACTTC. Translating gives CASSASRTGPSSYEQYF.

CDR3 in amino acids: CASKKGRGRLGSEKLFF. The CDR3 bases are TGTGCCAGCAAGAAGGGCAGGGGGCGCCTGGGGAGTGAAAAACTGTTTTTT. The rearrangement uses TRBV28 and TRBJ1-4, with 8 nucleotides matching TRBD1. CDR1 and CDR2 (germline): MDHEN, SYDVKM. V shed 7 bases, J shed 7 bases, and the junction held 17 bases outside the gene matches. The CDR3 has 17 residues.

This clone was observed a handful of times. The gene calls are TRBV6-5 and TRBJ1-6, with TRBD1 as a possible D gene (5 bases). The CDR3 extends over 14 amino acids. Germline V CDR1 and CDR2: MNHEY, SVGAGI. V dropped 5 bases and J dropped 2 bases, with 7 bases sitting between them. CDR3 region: CASSAGPYNSPLHF. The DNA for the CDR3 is TGTGCCAGCAGTGCGGGGCCCTATAATTCACCCCTCCACTTT.

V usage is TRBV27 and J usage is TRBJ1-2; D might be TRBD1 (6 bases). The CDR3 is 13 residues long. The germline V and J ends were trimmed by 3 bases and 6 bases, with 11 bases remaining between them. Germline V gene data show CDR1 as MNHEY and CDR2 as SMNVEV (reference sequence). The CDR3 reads CASSLAGADGYTF. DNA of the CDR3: TGTGCCAGCAGTTTGGCGGGGGCAGATGGCTACACCTTC.